This TCR beta chain was found in a study of identical twins. Broader study findings: Cord blood beta clonotypes present at high abundance carried fewer insertions; no such pattern appeared in memory repertoires.

Turning to this clonotype: The target antigen is unknown.

Carrying unique molecular identifiers, the cDNA also gained a universal primer site through template switching. TCRdb reprocessed the 5' RACE reads via MiXCR and lists one record per CDR3 protein. The sample holds about 660,000 distinct CDR3 sequences, less than 10% seen once. The CDR3 is made up of 14 amino acids. V was clipped by 5 bases and J by 6 bases; unmatched bases: 12. From germline, CDR1 is DFQATT and CDR2 SNEGSKA (reference sequence). The same sample was also used in a study of yellow fever vaccine responses in identical twins. That report adds: Reportedly, twins showed a vaccine T cell response that looked partly convergent and partly personalized.

The chain has TRBV20-1 and TRBJ2-7; 8 bases are shared with TRBD2. The TCR comes from a woman between 18 and 30 years old in good health. The sample taken for sequencing was PBMCs. In DNA form, the CDR3 reads TGCAGTGCTCCACTGGCGGGGGGTAGGGGCGAGCAGTACTTC. It is translated as CSAPLAGGRGEQYF.